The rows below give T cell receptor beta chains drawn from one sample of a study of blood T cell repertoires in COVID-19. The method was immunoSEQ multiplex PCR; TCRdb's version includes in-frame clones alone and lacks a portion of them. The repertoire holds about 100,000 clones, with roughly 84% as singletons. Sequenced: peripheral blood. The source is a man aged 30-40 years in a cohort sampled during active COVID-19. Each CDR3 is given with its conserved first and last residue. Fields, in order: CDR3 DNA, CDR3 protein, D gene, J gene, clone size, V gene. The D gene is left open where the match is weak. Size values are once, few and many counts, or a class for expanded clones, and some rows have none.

TGTGCAAGTCGCTTAGCCCTGGAGGCTAGCGGGGAAAGCTCCTACGAGCAGTACTTC	CASRLALEASGESSYEQYF	.	TRBJ2-7	.	TRBV12-2
TGTGCAAGTCGCTTTGGAGGGAAGCGTCAGCGAAGCTCCTACGAGCAGTACTTC	CASRFGGKRQRSSYEQYF	.	TRBJ2-7	.	TRBV12-2
TGTGCCAGCAGCTTAGGAGTAGCGGAGACAGATACGCAGTATTTT	CASSLGVAETDTQYF	.	TRBJ2-3	.	TRBV11-3
TGTGCCAGCAGACACAGAGCAACTAATGAAAAACTGTTTTTT	CASRHRATNEKLFF	.	TRBJ1-4	.	TRBV28
TGTGCCATCAGGGGCTTGGGAGGGACCTACAATGAGCAGTTCTTC	CAIRGLGGTYNEQFF	TRBD2	TRBJ2-1	once	TRBV10-3
TGTGCCAGCTCTGATCCGGGGGACCTCAATCAGCCCCAGCATTTT	CASSDPGDLNQPQHF	.	TRBJ1-5	few	TRBV6-6
TGTGCCAGCAGCCGCCGGCCTAGCGGGGGGCCCTCCTCCTACGAGCAGTACTTC	CASSRRPSGGPSSYEQYF	TRBD2	TRBJ2-7	few	TRBV4-2
TGTGCCAGCTCCCGGGACAGGTTGAACACTGAAGCTTTCTTT	CASSRDRLNTEAFF	TRBD1	TRBJ1-1	.	TRBV18
TGTGCCAGCAGCTTTCGGGGAATTGCGGGAAGGGACGAGCAGTACTTC	CASSFRGIAGRDEQYF	.	TRBJ2-7	few	TRBV5-6
TGTGCCAGCAGCGCCGCGGGCCAGTTTCGGTCACCCCTCCACTTT	CASSAAGQFRSPLHF	.	TRBJ1-6	.	TRBV7-9
TGTGCCAGCAGCCCACAAGGGACAGGGTCCGAGACCCAGTACTTC	CASSPQGTGSETQYF	TRBD1	TRBJ2-5	.	TRBV11-2
TGTGCCAGCAGAGCACCTATCGGACAGGGGAACGGGCAGCCCCAGCATTTT	CASRAPIGQGNGQPQHF	TRBD1	TRBJ1-5	.	TRBV28
TGTGCCAGCAGCGCCAGCGCGCCCCAGCATTTT	CASSASAPQHF	.	TRBJ1-5	.	TRBV6-5
TGTGCCTGGAGCCCCGGGACAGGAACAGATACGCAGTATTTT	CAWSPGTGTDTQYF	TRBD1	TRBJ2-3	.	TRBV30
TGTGCCAGTACCGAACCCAGTATTCATAATGAAAAACTGTTTTTT	CASTEPSIHNEKLFF	.	TRBJ1-4	.	TRBV19
TGCAGCGTTGCGACAGCCAACGGTACTACTGAAGCTTTCTTT	CSVATANGTTEAFF	.	TRBJ1-1	.	TRBV29-1
TGTGCCAGCAGTGAAGTACGGACAGGGAATGGCTACACCTTC	CASSEVRTGNGYTF	TRBD1	TRBJ1-2	.	TRBV2
TGTGCCAGCAAATTACAGGGGGCGCCCACTGAAGCTTTCTTT	CASKLQGAPTEAFF	TRBD1	TRBJ1-1	.	TRBV6-5
TGTGCCAGCTCCTTGGGACGGGAGGATACGCAGTATTTT	CASSLGREDTQYF	.	TRBJ2-3	.	TRBV18
TGTGCCAGCAGCTTAGACAGGGGATCAGATACGCAGTATTTT	CASSLDRGSDTQYF	TRBD1	TRBJ2-3	.	TRBV7-2
TGTGCCAGCAGCCTCTCCTTTTACGAGCAGTACTTC	CASSLSFYEQYF	.	TRBJ2-7	.	TRBV14
TGTGCCAGCAGCTTAGACAGGGGGGAAGATACGCAGTATTTT	CASSLDRGEDTQYF	TRBD1	TRBJ2-3	.	TRBV7-9
TGTGCCAGCAGCCAAGGTTCCCCATTTCCGGGCGAGCAGTACTTC	CASSQGSPFPGEQYF	.	TRBJ2-7	.	TRBV5-8
TGTGCCTGGAGTCAACAGGGGGCGGAATCACCCCTCCACTTT	CAWSQQGAESPLHF	TRBD1	TRBJ1-6	once	TRBV30
TGTGCCTGGAGCGTAGGACAGGGGGCCTACGAGCAGTACTTC	CAWSVGQGAYEQYF	TRBD1	TRBJ2-7	.	TRBV30
TGCAGCGTTGAAGCTTGGGACAGGGAATACTATGGCTACACCTTC	CSVEAWDREYYGYTF	TRBD1	TRBJ1-2	few	TRBV29-1
TGCGCCAGCAGCACCGGGACAGCGGGAGTCGAAAAACTGTTTTTT	CASSTGTAGVEKLFF	TRBD1	TRBJ1-4	.	TRBV5-1
TGTGCCAGCTCTACCGACAGTACTTCTGGTTCACCCCTCCACTTT	CASSTDSTSGSPLHF	.	TRBJ1-6	.	TRBV18
TGTGCCAGCAGCTTACAGGCCCGGGAGACCCAGTACTTC	CASSLQARETQYF	.	TRBJ2-5	.	TRBV7-2
TGTGCCAGCAGCTTAGTCAGGGGGCCCTACAATGAGCAGTTCTTC	CASSLVRGPYNEQFF	TRBD1	TRBJ2-1	.	TRBV11-2
TGTGCCAGCAGCTTACTACAGGGGGCCGCCACTGAAGCTTTCTTT	CASSLLQGAATEAFF	TRBD1	TRBJ1-1	.	TRBV5-8
TGTGCCAGCAGCTCCCCCCGGGGGGCCTTCGATGAGCAGTTCTTC	CASSSPRGAFDEQFF	.	TRBJ2-1	.	TRBV7-2
TGTGCCAGCAGTTACACCGGGACAGGGTATGAAAAACTGTTTTTT	CASSYTGTGYEKLFF	TRBD1	TRBJ1-4	.	TRBV6-2/TRBV6-3
TGTGCCAGCAGTCCAGGTCAGGGGCCTCTCTATGGCTACACCTTC	CASSPGQGPLYGYTF	.	TRBJ1-2	.	TRBV28
TGCGCCAGCAGGCCCAACTCAGGGGGCGGCTACACCTTC	CASRPNSGGGYTF	TRBD1	TRBJ1-2	.	TRBV10-1
TGTGCCAGCAGCCAAGGCTCCCAGGGGGGCACTGAAGCTTTCTTT	CASSQGSQGGTEAFF	TRBD1	TRBJ1-1	.	TRBV3-1/TRBV3-2
TGTGCCAGCAGCGTTGGACAGAGCAATCAGCCCCAGCATTTT	CASSVGQSNQPQHF	.	TRBJ1-5	.	TRBV9
TGTGCCAGCATCCCTAGCGGGGGGGCGGGCACCGGGGAGCTGTTTTTT	CASIPSGGAGTGELFF	TRBD2	TRBJ2-2	.	TRBV5-4
TGTGCCAGCAGTTCCGGGACAAGACCCAATCAGCCCCAGCATTTT	CASSSGTRPNQPQHF	.	TRBJ1-5	.	TRBV6-4
TGTGCCAGCAGCTCGGGGGTACAGTACAATCAGCCCCAGCATTTT	CASSSGVQYNQPQHF	.	TRBJ1-5	.	TRBV7-8
TGTGCCTGGAGTGGGACAGGGATTTCCTACGAGCAGTACTTC	CAWSGTGISYEQYF	TRBD1	TRBJ2-7	.	TRBV30
TGCGCCAGCAGCCCCGATAGGGCAGGGCGCGAGCAGTACTTC	CASSPDRAGREQYF	.	TRBJ2-7	few	TRBV5-1
TGTGCCAGCAGCCTCGGGGGGGTGTACGCAGATACGCAGTATTTT	CASSLGGVYADTQYF	TRBD2	TRBJ2-3	.	TRBV5-5
TGTGCCAGCAGCTTAGGTCGGGACAGGGGACGGCAAGAGACCCAGTACTTC	CASSLGRDRGRQETQYF	TRBD1	TRBJ2-5	.	TRBV11-3
TGTGCCAGCAGGGCCGACAGGGTTGGTGCTCAGCCCCAGCATTTT	CASRADRVGAQPQHF	TRBD1	TRBJ1-5	.	TRBV2
TGTGCCAGCAGTGAAGGACAGGGAAAAGGTACAGATACGCAGTATTTT	CASSEGQGKGTDTQYF	TRBD1	TRBJ2-3	.	TRBV6-4
TGTGCCAGTAGCCTCCCGACAGTTTATAATTCACCCCTCCACTTT	CASSLPTVYNSPLHF	.	TRBJ1-6	.	TRBV19
TGTGCCAGCTCACCACCGGCAGGTTCAGAGACCCAGTACTTC	CASSPPAGSETQYF	.	TRBJ2-5	.	TRBV18
TGTGCCAGCAGCTTGGTATTGAGCGGGGGCACAGATACGCAGTATTTT	CASSLVLSGGTDTQYF	TRBD2	TRBJ2-3	.	TRBV5-4
TGTGCCAGCAGCCGAAATAAGGGGACAGGGGTTACGTACTTC	CASSRNKGTGVTYF	TRBD1	TRBJ2-7	.	TRBV3-1/TRBV3-2
TGTGCCAGCATGGAGCTGGGGCAGTCTGGTGAGACCCAGTACTTC	CASMELGQSGETQYF	.	TRBJ2-5	.	TRBV2
TGTGCCAGCAGCTTAGATGGTACAGCCTTCAACTATGGCTACACCTTC	CASSLDGTAFNYGYTF	.	TRBJ1-2	.	TRBV11-2
TGTGCCAGCAGTCGTTCTCAGGGAACCGGGGAGCTGTTTTTT	CASSRSQGTGELFF	.	TRBJ2-2	.	TRBV6-6
TGTGCCAGCAGCCTAGGCGGGACAGGGGATCACAATGAGCAGTTCTTC	CASSLGGTGDHNEQFF	TRBD1	TRBJ2-1	.	TRBV5-4
TGCGCCAGCAGCCAAGATCAGGGACTGCATAATTCACCCCTCCACTTT	CASSQDQGLHNSPLHF	.	TRBJ1-6	.	TRBV4-1
TGTGCCACCAGTGCTAGCTGGGGGGAGCTGTTTTTT	CATSASWGELFF	.	TRBJ2-2	.	TRBV24-1
TGTGCCAGCAGCCAAGTTAGCGGGGGATTCGAGACCCAGTACTTC	CASSQVSGGFETQYF	TRBD2	TRBJ2-5	.	TRBV14
TGTGCCAGCGCAGGGGGGGCCAACGTCCTGACTTTC	CASAGGANVLTF	.	TRBJ2-6	.	TRBV7-9
TGTGCCAGTGGGCTGGGAGGTGGCAATGAGCAGTTCTTC	CASGLGGGNEQFF	.	TRBJ2-1	.	TRBV25-1
TGTGCCATCAGTGTGGGAGGGAAACCCGAGACCCAGTACTTC	CAISVGGKPETQYF	TRBD2	TRBJ2-5	.	TRBV10-3